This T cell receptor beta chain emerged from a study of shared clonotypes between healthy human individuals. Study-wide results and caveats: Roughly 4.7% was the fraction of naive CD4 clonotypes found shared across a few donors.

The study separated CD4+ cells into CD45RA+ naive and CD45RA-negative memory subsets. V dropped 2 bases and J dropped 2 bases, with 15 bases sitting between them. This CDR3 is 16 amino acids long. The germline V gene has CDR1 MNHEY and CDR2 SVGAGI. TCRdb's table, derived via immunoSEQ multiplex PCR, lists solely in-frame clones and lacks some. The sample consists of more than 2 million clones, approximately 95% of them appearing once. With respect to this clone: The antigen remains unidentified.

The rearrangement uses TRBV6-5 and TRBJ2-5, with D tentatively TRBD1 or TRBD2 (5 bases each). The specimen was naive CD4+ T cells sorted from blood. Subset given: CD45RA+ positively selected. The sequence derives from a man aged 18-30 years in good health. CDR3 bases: TGTGCCAGCAGTTACGACCGGGGACGGACTCAAGAGACCCAGTACTTC. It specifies CASSYDRGRTQETQYF.